These 25 T cell receptor beta chains originate from one sample sequenced in a study of blood T cell repertoires in COVID-19 (dated by TCRdb to the early 2020s). Library prep was done by the immunoSEQ multiplex PCR assay. The source is immuneACCESS, and TCRdb retained only in-frame sequences with V and J called. Part of the clones is not carried over; for the studies checked, unresolved V genes explain less than half of this, and the remainder is unexplained. The sample contains 110,000 to 150,000 clones, roughly 78% of them found a single time. Approximately 3.6% of the sample lies in the top ten. The sequencing input was peripheral blood. Receptors were obtained from a man aged 55 to 69 with acute or convalescent COVID-19.

The chain employs TRBV7-2 and TRBJ2-5; maybe TRBD2 (6 bases). With 3 bases removed from V and 0 bases from J, the gap between germline ends came to 14 bases. The V gene's germline CDR1 is SGHTA and CDR2 FQGNSA. CDR3 size: 16 residues. CDR3 in DNA: TGTGCCAGCAGCTTGAGGGGAGTAGCGGACCAAGAGACCCAGTACTTC. Its translation is CASSLRGVADQETQYF. The full variable domain, with the rest looked up from reference TRBV7-2 and TRBJ2-5, is GAGVSQSPSNKVTEKGKDVELRCDPISGHTALYWYRQSLGQGLEFLIYFQGNSAPDKSGLPSDRFSAERTGGSVSTLTIQRTQQEDSAVYLCASSLRGVADQETQYFGPGTRLLVL.

The chain is built from TRBV9 and TRBJ2-7; 7 bases align to TRBD2. From germline, CDR1 is SGDLS and CDR2 YYNGEE. The V gene end was trimmed by 0 bases and the J gene end by 1 base; junction bases not matched to a gene: 1. The CDR3 has 14 residues. As DNA, the CDR3 is TGTGCCAGCAGCGTAGCGGGACTATCCTACGAGCAGTACTTC. This translates into CASSVAGLSYEQYF.

The rearrangement links TRBV2 to TRBJ1-5; the D gene is possibly TRBD1 (6 bases). The V gene's germline CDR1 is SNHLY and CDR2 FYNNEI. There are 15 residues in the CDR3. Trimming removed 8 bases at V and 4 bases at J, with 18 bases between. The CDR3 DNA follows: TGTGCCAGCGTTCTCGGGGGGGCAAGAAATCAGCCCCAGCATTTT. It encodes CASVLGGARNQPQHF.

V gene TRBV5-5 combines with J gene TRBJ1-3; no definite D call. Trimming shortened V by 1 base and J by 9 bases, and 23 bases separated the two germline ends. The length of the CDR3 is 17 residues. Germline V gene data show CDR1 as SGHKS and CDR2 as YYEKEE (reference sequence). CDR3 in DNA: TGTGCCAGCAGCTTGCAAGGTAGCGCCATATCGGGGAGCACCATATATTTT. Protein sequence: CASSLQGSAISGSTIYF.

On this clone itself: This CDR3 is also generated by other DNA sequences in the sample. The rearrangement links TRBV29-1 to TRBJ2-7, with 11 bases that match TRBD2. There are 13 residues in the CDR3. V trimming: 4 bases; J trimming: 1 base; junction bases outside the gene matches: 0. Germline CDR1 and CDR2: SQVTM and ANQGSEA. CDR3 residues: CSVGLAGSYEQYF. The DNA of the CDR3 is TGCAGCGTTGGACTAGCGGGATCCTACGAGCAGTACTTC.

The chain recombines TRBV7-2 with TRBJ2-2; 8 bases agree with TRBD1. V was pared by 6 bases and J by 6 bases, with 6 bases of the junction left unmatched. The CDR3 spans 14 residues. Germline CDR1 SGHTA, CDR2 FQGNSA. The CDR3 DNA follows: TGTGCCAGCAGGCAGACAGGGGTAGCCGGGGAGCTGTTTTTT. It specifies CASRQTGVAGELFF.

V usage is TRBV6-2 or TRBV6-3 and J usage is TRBJ1-3; no reliable D call. Deletions cut 5 bases from V and 0 bases from J, with 17 bases between. The CDR3 is 17 residues long. Germline values: CDR1 MNHEY, CDR2 SVGEGT. CDR3 amino acids: CASSRRTGKNSGNTIYF. The CDR3 nucleotides read TGTGCCAGCAGTCGCAGGACGGGGAAAAACTCTGGAAACACCATATATTTT.

The chain carries TRBV3-1 (or the pseudogene TRBV3-2) and TRBJ2-5, with 7 bases that match TRBD2. Germline CDR1 LGHDT, CDR2 YNNKEL (reference sequence). The CDR3 length is 15 residues. V trimming: 1 base; J trimming: 7 bases; junction bases outside the gene matches: 9. In nucleotides, the CDR3 is TGTGCCAGCAGCCAAGTTCCAGGGTCGGGGGGGACCCAGTACTTC. Protein sequence: CASSQVPGSGGTQYF.

The rearrangement uses TRBV5-4 and TRBJ2-5, with 9 bases fitting TRBD2. The CDR3 covers 15 residues. The junction had 4 bases not matched to a gene; V was cut back by 0 bases and J by 4 bases. CDR1 and CDR2 from the germline V gene are SGHNT and YYREEE (reference sequence). The CDR3 loop is CASSLDVLAGETQYF. DNA of the CDR3: TGTGCCAGCAGCTTGGACGTACTAGCGGGAGAGACCCAGTACTTC.

The CDR3 DNA sequence: TGTGCCAGCGGGTTAGGGGGGGCCCAACGAACTGAAGCTTTCTTT. The encoded protein is CASGLGGAQRTEAFF. The gene calls are TRBV2 and TRBJ1-1; TRBD1 is a possible D gene (6 bases). Germline V CDR1 and CDR2: SNHLY, FYNNEI. There are 15 residues in the CDR3. Deletions cut 8 bases from V and 5 bases from J, with 21 bases between.

This chain uses TRBV7-2 with TRBJ2-7, with 8 positions matching TRBD2. The germline V gene has CDR1 SGHTA and CDR2 FQGNSA. The CDR3 totals 15 residues. V lost 3 bases, J lost 5 bases, and 9 bases stayed unmatched. CDR3 sequence: CASSFSGSGTDEQYF. The CDR3 bases are TGTGCCAGCAGCTTCTCGGGTAGCGGGACTGACGAGCAGTACTTC.

This chain connects TRBV6-5 to TRBJ2-1; D gene unclear. The germline gives CDR1 MNHEY, CDR2 SVGAGI. Trimming cost V 11 bases and J 0 bases, with 8 bases left between them. CDR3 length: 12 amino acids. CDR3 amino acids: CAATSSYNEQFF. The DNA for the CDR3 is TGTGCCGCCACGAGCTCCTACAATGAGCAGTTCTTC.

This clone was picked up a small number of times. The chain recombines TRBV2 with TRBJ2-7; tentatively, D is TRBD2 (5 bases). CDR3 size: 13 residues. V was shortened by 7 bases and J by 0 bases, with 10 bases between the two germline ends. The germline CDR1 and CDR2 sequences are SNHLY and FYNNEI. The CDR3 DNA is TGTGCCAGCACGGACGGGATCTCCTACGAGCAGTACTTC. Its protein is CASTDGISYEQYF.

V usage is TRBV2 and J usage is TRBJ2-1; a possible D gene is TRBD1 (6 bases). V gave up 4 bases and J gave up 9 bases, with 16 bases separating them. The germline CDR1 and CDR2 sequences are SNHLY and FYNNEI. CDR3 size: 14 residues. The CDR3 bases are TGTGCCAGCAGTGCGGAAGGGGGTGGGAGTGAGCAGTTCTTC. Protein sequence: CASSAEGGGSEQFF.

CDR3 sequence reads: CASSLAGNYEQYF. The CDR3 nucleotides read TGCGCCAGCAGCTTGGCCGGGAACTACGAGCAGTACTTC. This chain uses TRBV5-1 with TRBJ2-7; D possibly corresponds to TRBD2 (5 bases). This CDR3 comprises 13 residues. The germline CDR1 and CDR2 sequences are SGHRS and YFSETQ. Trimming removed 0 bases at V and 3 bases at J, with 7 bases between.

The V gene is TRBV2, the J gene TRBJ1-5, with a tentative D call TRBD1 (6 bases). The CDR3 totals 13 residues. Germline CDR1 SNHLY, CDR2 FYNNEI. Trimming pared 3 bases from V and 6 bases from J, leaving 9 bases between. The CDR3 loop is CASSDQGSQPQHF. The CDR3 nucleotides are TGTGCCAGCAGTGATCAGGGGAGTCAGCCCCAGCATTTT.

The chain carries TRBV23-1 and TRBJ2-3; 9 bases match TRBD1. TRBV23-1 is known as an ORF, though its function is uncertain. With 0 bases clipped from V and 4 bases from J, the junction kept 11 bases outside the gene matches. This CDR3 has 18 residues. CDR3 DNA: TGCGCCAGCAGTCAATCGAGGGGACAGGGAATGGGATCAGATACGCAGTATTTT. It yields the protein CASSQSRGQGMGSDTQYF.

V gene TRBV28 combines with J gene TRBJ1-2; weak D call: TRBD1 (6 bases). In germline, CDR1 is MDHEN, CDR2 SYDVKM. This CDR3 spans 13 amino acids. The V end lost 8 bases, the J end lost 8 bases, and 18 bases lay between the germline ends. The CDR3 spells CASGGQSFGGYTF. The CDR3 DNA reads as TGTGCCAGCGGGGGCCAGTCATTCGGGGGCTACACCTTC.

This chain joins TRBV5-1 and TRBJ1-2; D is uncertain. V gave up 1 base and J gave up 8 bases, with 9 bases separating them. The CDR3 runs 12 residues. CDR1 is SGHRS and CDR2 is YFSETQ in the germline V gene. The CDR3 nucleotides read TGCGCCAGCAGCTTGAACGAACGGGGCTACACCTTC. This codes for CASSLNERGYTF.

The rearrangement joins TRBV28 to TRBJ2-7, with TRBD2 as a possible D gene (6 bases). With 3 bases removed from V and 2 bases from J, the gap between germline ends came to 20 bases. There are 17 residues in the CDR3. Per germline, CDR1 MDHEN and CDR2 SYDVKM. The CDR3 bases are TGTGCCAGCAGTTTTGGGCGGGCGGGCGGGGCGGCCTACGAGCAGTACTTC. It translates to CASSFGRAGGAAYEQYF. Filled out from reference TRBV28 and TRBJ2-7, the complete variable domain reads DVKVTQSSRYLVKRTGEKVFLECVQDMDHENMFWYRQDPGLGLRLIYFSYDVKMKEKGDIPEGYSVSREKKERFSLILESASTNQTSMYLCASSFGRAGGAAYEQYFGPGTRLTVT.

This clone was counted a few times. The CDR3 DNA sequence: TGTGCCAGCAGCTTGGCCGGGTCCACAGATACGCAGTATTTT. Protein product: CASSLAGSTDTQYF. The chain recombines TRBV5-6 with TRBJ2-3; D gene ambiguous. The germline V gene encodes CDR1 SGHDT and CDR2 YYEEEE. V lost 0 bases to trimming and J lost 2 bases, with 7 bases between them. This CDR3 region has 14 residues.

The chain recombines TRBV5-6 with TRBJ1-1, with D possibly matching TRBD1 (5 bases). V gave up 4 bases and J gave up 8 bases, with 9 bases separating them. The CDR3 runs to 11 residues. The V gene's germline CDR1 is SGHDT and CDR2 YYEEEE. CDR3 nucleotide sequence: TGTGCCAGCAGCGCAGGGCCAGAAGCTTTCTTT. Translated, it gives CASSAGPEAFF.

This chain uses TRBV9 with TRBJ2-7; 8 bases agree with TRBD2. V lost 4 bases and J lost 1; bases outside the gene matches: 4. The V gene's germline CDR1 is SGDLS and CDR2 YYNGEE. The CDR3 consists of 14 residues. CDR3 loop: CASSLGTSSYEQYF. CDR3 nucleotides: TGTGCCAGCAGCCTAGGGACTAGTTCCTACGAGCAGTACTTC.

This chain links TRBV7-9 with TRBJ2-3, with D tentatively TRBD2 (5 bases). Germline-derived CDR1 and CDR2 are SEHNR and FQNEAQ (reference sequence). The V end was cut by 0 bases, the J end by 6 bases, with 25 bases between. The CDR3 runs to 19 residues. Written as DNA, the CDR3 is TGTGCCAGCAGCTTAGCGACACGGGGAGAGCGGAGTTTGGGGGATACGCAGTATTTT. Translating it yields CASSLATRGERSLGDTQYF.

The chain joins TRBV6-5 to TRBJ2-5; TRBD1 is a possible D gene (5 bases). V lost 6 bases and J lost 1, with 12 bases in between. The CDR3 sequence is 14 residues long. The germline gives CDR1 MNHEY, CDR2 SVGAGI. CDR3 coding DNA: TGTGCCAGCAGCCTGACAGTCCCCCAAGAGACCCAGTACTTC. Amino acids: CASSLTVPQETQYF.